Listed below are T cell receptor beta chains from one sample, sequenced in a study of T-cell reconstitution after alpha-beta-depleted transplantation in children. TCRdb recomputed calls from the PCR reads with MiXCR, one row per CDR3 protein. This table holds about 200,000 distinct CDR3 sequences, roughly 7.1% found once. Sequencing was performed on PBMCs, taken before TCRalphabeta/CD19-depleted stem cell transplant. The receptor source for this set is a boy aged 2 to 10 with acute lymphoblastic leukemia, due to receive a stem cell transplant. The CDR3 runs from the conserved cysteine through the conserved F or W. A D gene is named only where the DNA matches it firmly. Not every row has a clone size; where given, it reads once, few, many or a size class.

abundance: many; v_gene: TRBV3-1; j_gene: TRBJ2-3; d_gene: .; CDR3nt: TGTGCCAGCAGCCAAGGATCTAAGTTGGGGGATACGCAGTATTTT; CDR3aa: CASSQGSKLGDTQYF
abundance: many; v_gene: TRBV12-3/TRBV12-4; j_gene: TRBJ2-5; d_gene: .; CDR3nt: TGTGCCAGCAGTTTAGGACAGGCTTCCGAGACCCAGTACTTC; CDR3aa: CASSLGQASETQYF
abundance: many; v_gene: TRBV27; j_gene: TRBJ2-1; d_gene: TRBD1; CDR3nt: TGTGCCAGCAGTTTGGGGACAGGGGTCTACAATGAGCAGTTCTTC; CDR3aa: CASSLGTGVYNEQFF
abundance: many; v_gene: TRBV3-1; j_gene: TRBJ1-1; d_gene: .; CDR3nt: TGTGCCAGCAGCCAAGATGGGCAGGGGCCTGAAGCTTTCTTT; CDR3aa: CASSQDGQGPEAFF
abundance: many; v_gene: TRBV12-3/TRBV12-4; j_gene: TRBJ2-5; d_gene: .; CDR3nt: TGTGCCAGCAGTTTGGTGTTGCAAGAGACCCAGTACTTC; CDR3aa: CASSLVLQETQYF
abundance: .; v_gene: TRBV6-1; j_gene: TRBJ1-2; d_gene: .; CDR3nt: TGTGCCAGCAGTGAAGTGAATTTAATAACAGGTGGCTACACCTTC; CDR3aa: CASSEVNLITGGYTF
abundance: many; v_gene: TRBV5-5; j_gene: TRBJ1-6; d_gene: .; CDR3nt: TGTGCCAGCAGCCTGGACGGGGTCCAGACTTCACCCCTCCACTTT; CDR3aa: CASSLDGVQTSPLHF
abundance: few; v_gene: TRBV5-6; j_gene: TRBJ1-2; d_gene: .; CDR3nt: TGTGCCAGCAGCATCCTCGGCAGGACTAACTATGGCTACACCTTC; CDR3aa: CASSILGRTNYGYTF
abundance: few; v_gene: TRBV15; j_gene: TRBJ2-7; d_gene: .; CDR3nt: TGTGCCACCAGCGACCCCGGACAGAGAGCCTACGAGCAGTACTTC; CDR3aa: CATSDPGQRAYEQYF
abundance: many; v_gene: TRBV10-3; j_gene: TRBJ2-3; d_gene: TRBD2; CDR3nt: TGTGCCATCAGGGCAGCGGGAGAGCGAACAGATACGCAGTATTTT; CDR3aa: CAIRAAGERTDTQYF
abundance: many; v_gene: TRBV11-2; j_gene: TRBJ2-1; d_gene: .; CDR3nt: TGTGCCAGCAGCAAGTGGACAGCAAGGAATGAGCAGTTCTTC; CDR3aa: CASSKWTARNEQFF
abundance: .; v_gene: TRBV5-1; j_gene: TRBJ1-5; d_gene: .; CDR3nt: TGCGCCAGCAGCTTGGAGGGGAAGAGCAATCAGCCCCAGCATTTT; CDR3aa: CASSLEGKSNQPQHF
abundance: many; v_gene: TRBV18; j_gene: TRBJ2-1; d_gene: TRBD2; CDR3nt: TGTGCCAGCTCACTGACTAGCGGGTCACACAATGAGCAGTTCTTC; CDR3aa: CASSLTSGSHNEQFF
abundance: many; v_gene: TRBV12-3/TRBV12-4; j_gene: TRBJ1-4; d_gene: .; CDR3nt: TGTGCCAGCAGTTTTTACCCTTTCCAGGCAACTAATGAAAAACTGTTTTTT; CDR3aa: CASSFYPFQATNEKLFF
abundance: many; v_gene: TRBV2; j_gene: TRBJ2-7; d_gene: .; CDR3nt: TGTGCCAGCAGAGGGGGAGGCACCGAGCAGTACTTC; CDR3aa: CASRGGGTEQYF
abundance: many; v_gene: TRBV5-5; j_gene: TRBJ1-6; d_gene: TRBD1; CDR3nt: TGTGCCAGCAGCCCGACAGGGGGAAATTCACCCCTCCACTTT; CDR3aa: CASSPTGGNSPLHF
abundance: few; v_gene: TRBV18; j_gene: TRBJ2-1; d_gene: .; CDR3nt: TGTGCCAGCTCACCACCGTTCGGGGTTCAGTCCTACAATGAGCAGTTCTTC; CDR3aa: CASSPPFGVQSYNEQFF
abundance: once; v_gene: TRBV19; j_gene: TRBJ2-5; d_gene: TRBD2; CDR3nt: TGTGCCAGTAGTCCCTCGGGACTAGCCTCTCATTCGGACTTC; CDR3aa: CASSPSGLASHSDF
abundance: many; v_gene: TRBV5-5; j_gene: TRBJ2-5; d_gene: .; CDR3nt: TGTGCCAGCAGCTCCAGGCAGGGGAACCAAGAGACCCAGTACTTC; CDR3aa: CASSSRQGNQETQYF
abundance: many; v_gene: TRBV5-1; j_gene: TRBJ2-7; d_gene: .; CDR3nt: TGCGCCAGCAGCTTGGAACACGAGCAGTACTTC; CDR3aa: CASSLEHEQYF
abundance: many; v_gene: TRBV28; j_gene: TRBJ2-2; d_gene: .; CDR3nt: TGTGCCAGCAGCCCCAGGGATACCGGGGAGCTGTTTTTT; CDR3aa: CASSPRDTGELFF
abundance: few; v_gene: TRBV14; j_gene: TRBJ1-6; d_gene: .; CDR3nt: TGTGCCAGCAGCCAAGATCTGGTCTCACCCCTCCACTTT; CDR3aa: CASSQDLVSPLHF